These T cell receptor beta chains were read from a single sample in a study of breast tumors, draining lymph nodes, adjacent tissues. TCRdb ran MiXCR on the multiplex PCR reads and lists one entry per CDR3 protein. This sample has some 31,000 distinct CDR3 sequences, with roughly three fifths found just once. Sequences were obtained from breast tumor tissue. The receptors come from a female donor with breast cancer. Some clones in this sample may be carry-over from other donors' samples. The conserved cysteine and the conserved F or W are not part of the CDR3 here. D genes are given only for firm matches. Rows give clone size only sometimes, using once, few, many, or a class for an expanded clone.

many	.	TRBV6-6	TRBJ1-2	ASSHSNVYGYT
many	.	TRBV7-2	TRBJ2-3	ASSPEFGDTQY
.	.	TRBV29-1	TRBJ2-5	STKQGKETQY
few	.	TRBV9	TRBJ1-2	ASSVATGRYGYT
.	.	TRBV5-1	TRBJ1-4	ASSGGGGSGKLF
.	.	TRBV20-1	TRBJ2-7	SASLGGEYEQY
.	TRBD1	TRBV7-9	TRBJ1-4	ASSLSSGTGDEKLF
medium-sized	.	TRBV15	TRBJ2-7	ATSRVPTVSSYEQY
.	.	TRBV11-2	TRBJ1-1	ASSLVSSTNTEAF
many	.	TRBV7-9	TRBJ2-2	ASSPPTPRGNTGELF
.	.	TRBV7-9	TRBJ1-1	ASDKSSPNTEAF
once	.	TRBV20-1	TRBJ2-7	SARGPGIYEQY
.	.	TRBV10-3	TRBJ2-6	AIKGDGANVLT
.	.	TRBV7-9	TRBJ1-2	ASSVQKQDGYGYT
.	.	TRBV27	TRBJ1-2	ASSSWRDGYT
.	TRBD1	TRBV19	TRBJ1-6	ASSVDRLGSPLH
many	.	TRBV6-1	TRBJ2-1	ASSEASVYGNEQF
many	.	TRBV14	TRBJ1-2	ASSQQGGGYT
.	.	TRBV4-2	TRBJ1-2	ASSQITGFLSGYT
.	.	TRBV4-1	TRBJ1-2	ASSQDPNYGYT
.	TRBD1	TRBV5-1	TRBJ1-2	ASSLGDRGGYGYT
many	.	TRBV4-1	TRBJ2-1	ASRGHNEQF
few	TRBD2	TRBV15	TRBJ2-7	ATSSDLDGTSGQYEQY
.	TRBD2	TRBV20-1	TRBJ2-7	SASRATSGLSYEQY
many	.	TRBV12-3/TRBV12-4	TRBJ1-4	ASSRQGGEKLF
many	TRBD1	TRBV19	TRBJ1-3	ASSMRGTGRGNTIY
.	TRBD1	TRBV5-1	TRBJ2-7	ASRLTGSSYEQY
.	.	TRBV9	TRBJ2-1	ASSPTTSYNEQF
.	TRBD1	TRBV20-1	TRBJ1-4	SARGSLGEGAGEKLF
.	.	TRBV20-1	TRBJ1-2	SASPWTGGYT
.	.	TRBV4-1	TRBJ1-2	ASSQDRGAVGYGYT
medium-sized	.	TRBV7-3	TRBJ1-6	ASSPGHNSPLH
.	.	TRBV5-1	TRBJ1-2	ASTIQGSGYT
.	TRBD2	TRBV2	TRBJ2-1	ASSETSGAYNEQF
large	TRBD1	TRBV20-1	TRBJ1-2	SARDREDANYGYT
.	.	TRBV12-5	TRBJ2-3	ASGRDTGTDTQY
.	TRBD2	TRBV20-1	TRBJ2-1	SASRTSGGASSYNEQF
many	.	TRBV28	TRBJ2-7	ASSFWRGATYEQY
many	TRBD1	TRBV20-1	TRBJ2-5	SAMDRTRTETQY
.	.	TRBV19	TRBJ1-2	ASSIMLGRYGYT
.	TRBD1	TRBV5-1	TRBJ2-7	ASKGEGQGADEQY
.	.	TRBV10-3	TRBJ2-7	AISGTNYEQY
.	.	TRBV7-9	TRBJ2-7	ASSFYICSARRGFEQY
many	.	TRBV25-1	TRBJ2-5	ASSDLRDLQETQY
many	TRBD1	TRBV10-3	TRBJ2-2	AIRRQGALAGELF